The clone carrying this T cell receptor beta chain occurred a few times. Germline trimming cut 5 bases from V and 4 bases from J; bases unmatched to any gene: 6. CDR1 is SGHAT, CDR2 FQNNGV, per germline. The CDR3 extends over 16 amino acids. The sample comes from a study of T-cell reconstitution after alpha-beta-depleted transplantation in children. Preparing the TCRbeta library involved the use of unique molecular identifiers. TCRdb redid the calling of the PCR reads with MiXCR, one entry per CDR3 protein. Here the sample spans just over 350,000 distinct CDR3 sequences, about an eighth being singletons.

The chain uses TRBV11-2 and TRBJ2-1, with 12 bases identical to TRBD1. The sequence came from a human donor who donated a stem cell graft to a child with Fanconi anemia. The material sequenced was PBMCs, taken from the stem cell graft. The CDR3 DNA is TGTGCCAGCAGCCCCGGGACAGGGGGCTTGTACAATGAGCAGTTCTTC. This sequence encodes CASSPGTGGLYNEQFF.